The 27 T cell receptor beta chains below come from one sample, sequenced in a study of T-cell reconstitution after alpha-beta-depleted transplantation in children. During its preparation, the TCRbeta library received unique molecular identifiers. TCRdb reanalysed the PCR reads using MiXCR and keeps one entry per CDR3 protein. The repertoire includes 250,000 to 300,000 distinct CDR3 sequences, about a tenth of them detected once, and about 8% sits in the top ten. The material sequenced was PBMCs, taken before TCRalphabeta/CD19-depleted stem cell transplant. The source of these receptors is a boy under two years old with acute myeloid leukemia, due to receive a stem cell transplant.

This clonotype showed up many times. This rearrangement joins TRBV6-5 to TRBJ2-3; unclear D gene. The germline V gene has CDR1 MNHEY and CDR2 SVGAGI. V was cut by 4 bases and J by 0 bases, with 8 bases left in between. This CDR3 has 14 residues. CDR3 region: CASSLERSTDTQYF. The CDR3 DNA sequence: TGTGCCAGCAGTTTAGAGCGCAGCACAGATACGCAGTATTTT.

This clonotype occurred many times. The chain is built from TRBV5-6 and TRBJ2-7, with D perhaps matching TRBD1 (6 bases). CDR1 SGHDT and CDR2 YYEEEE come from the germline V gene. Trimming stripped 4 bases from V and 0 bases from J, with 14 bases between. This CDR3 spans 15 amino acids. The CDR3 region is CASSLDGTNSYEQYF. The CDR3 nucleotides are TGTGCCAGCAGCCTCGACGGGACAAACTCCTACGAGCAGTACTTC.

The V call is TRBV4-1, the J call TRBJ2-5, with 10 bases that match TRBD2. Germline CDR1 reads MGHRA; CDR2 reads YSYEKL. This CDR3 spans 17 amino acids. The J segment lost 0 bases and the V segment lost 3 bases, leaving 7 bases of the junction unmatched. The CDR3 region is CASSQNLGLANQETQYF. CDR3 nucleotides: TGCGCCAGCAGCCAGAACCTGGGACTAGCGAACCAAGAGACCCAGTACTTC.

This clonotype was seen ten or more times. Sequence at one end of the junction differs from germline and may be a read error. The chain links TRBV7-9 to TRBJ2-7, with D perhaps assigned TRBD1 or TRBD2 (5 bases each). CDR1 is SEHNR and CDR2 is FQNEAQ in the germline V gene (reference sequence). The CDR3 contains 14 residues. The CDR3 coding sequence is TGTTCCAGCAGCTTAAGGGACGGGCCGTACGAGCAGTACTTC. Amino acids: CSSSLRDGPYEQYF.

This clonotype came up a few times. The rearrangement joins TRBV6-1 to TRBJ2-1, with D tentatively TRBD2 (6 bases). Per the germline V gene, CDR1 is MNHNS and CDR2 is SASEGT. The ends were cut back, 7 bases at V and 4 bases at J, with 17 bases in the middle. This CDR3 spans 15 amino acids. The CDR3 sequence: CASIRDFSSYNEQFF. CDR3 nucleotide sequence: TGTGCCAGCATCCGGGACTTTTCTTCTTACAATGAGCAGTTCTTC.

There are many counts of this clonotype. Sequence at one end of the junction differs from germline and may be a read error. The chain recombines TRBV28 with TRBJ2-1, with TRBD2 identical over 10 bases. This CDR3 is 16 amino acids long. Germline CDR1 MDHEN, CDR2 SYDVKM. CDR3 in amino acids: CASSFRLAGGYNEQFF. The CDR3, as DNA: TGTGCTAGCAGTTTTCGACTAGCGGGCGGGTACAATGAGCAGTTCTTC. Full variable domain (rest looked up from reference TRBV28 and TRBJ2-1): DVKVTQSSRYLVKRTGEKVFLECVQDMDHENMFWYRQDPGLGLRLIYFSYDVKMKEKGDIPEGYSVSREKKERFSLILESASTNQTSMYLCASSFRLAGGYNEQFFGPGTRLTVL.

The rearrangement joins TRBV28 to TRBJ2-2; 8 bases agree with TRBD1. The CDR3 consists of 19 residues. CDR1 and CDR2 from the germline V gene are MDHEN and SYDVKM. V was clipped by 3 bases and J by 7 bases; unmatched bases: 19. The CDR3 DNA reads TGTGCCAGCAGTTTCGGACAGGGCCGCCCCTTAACTGGGGACGGGGAGCTGTTTTTT. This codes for CASSFGQGRPLTGDGELFF.

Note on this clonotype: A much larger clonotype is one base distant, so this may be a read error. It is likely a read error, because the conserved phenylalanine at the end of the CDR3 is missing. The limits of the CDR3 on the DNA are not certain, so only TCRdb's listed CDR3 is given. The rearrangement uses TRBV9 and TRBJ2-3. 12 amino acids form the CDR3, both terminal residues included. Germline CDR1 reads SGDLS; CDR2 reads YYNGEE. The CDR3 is CASTSTNLVESD.

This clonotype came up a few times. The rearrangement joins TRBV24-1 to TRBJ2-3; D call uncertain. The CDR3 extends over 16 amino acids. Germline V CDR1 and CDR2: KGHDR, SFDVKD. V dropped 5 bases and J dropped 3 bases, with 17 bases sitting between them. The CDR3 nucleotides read TGTGCCACCAGTGCCTACTCTAGTGGCCCGACAGATACGCAGTATTTT. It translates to CATSAYSSGPTDTQYF.

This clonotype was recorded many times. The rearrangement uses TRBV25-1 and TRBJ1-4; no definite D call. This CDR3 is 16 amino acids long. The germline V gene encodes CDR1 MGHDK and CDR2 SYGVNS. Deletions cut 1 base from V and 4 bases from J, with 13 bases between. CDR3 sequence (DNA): TGTGCCAGCAGTGAATGGACGACGGAAATTAATGAAAAACTGTTTTTT. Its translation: CASSEWTTEINEKLFF.

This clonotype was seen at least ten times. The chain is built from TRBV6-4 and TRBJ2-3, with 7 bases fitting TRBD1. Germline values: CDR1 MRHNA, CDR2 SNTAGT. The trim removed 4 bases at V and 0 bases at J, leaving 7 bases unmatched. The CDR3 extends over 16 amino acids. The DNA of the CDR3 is TGTGCCAGCAGTGCGAGACAGGGCGGGAGCACAGATACGCAGTATTTT. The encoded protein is CASSARQGGSTDTQYF.

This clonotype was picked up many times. The chain's CDR3 is CASSHTGGNEKLFF. CDR3 in DNA: TGTGCCAGCAGCCATACAGGGGGCAATGAAAAACTGTTTTTT. The chain carries TRBV7-9 and TRBJ1-4; 9 bases are shared with TRBD1. Germline loops: CDR1 SEHNR, CDR2 FQNEAQ (reference sequence). The CDR3 runs to 14 residues. V lost 5 bases to trimming and J lost 5 bases; unmatched junction nucleotides: 3.

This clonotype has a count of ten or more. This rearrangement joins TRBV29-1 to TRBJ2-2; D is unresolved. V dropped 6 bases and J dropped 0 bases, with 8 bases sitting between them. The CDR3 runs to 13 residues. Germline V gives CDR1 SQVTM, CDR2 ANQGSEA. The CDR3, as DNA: TGCAGCGTCCCCCTCGCGAACACCGGGGAGCTGTTTTTT. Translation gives CSVPLANTGELFF.

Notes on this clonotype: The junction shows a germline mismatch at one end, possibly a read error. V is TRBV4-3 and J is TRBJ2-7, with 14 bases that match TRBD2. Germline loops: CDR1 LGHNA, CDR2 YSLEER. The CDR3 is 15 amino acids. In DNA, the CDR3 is TGCGCCGGCAGCCCCGGGACTAGCGGGAGAAACGAGCAGTACTTC. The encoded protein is CAGSPGTSGRNEQYF.

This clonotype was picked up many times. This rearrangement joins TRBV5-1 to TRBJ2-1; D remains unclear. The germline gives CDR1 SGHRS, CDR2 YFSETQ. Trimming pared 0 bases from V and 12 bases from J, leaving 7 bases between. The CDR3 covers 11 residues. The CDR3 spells CASSLGTWQFF. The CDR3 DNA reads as TGCGCCAGCAGCTTGGGGACGTGGCAGTTCTTC.

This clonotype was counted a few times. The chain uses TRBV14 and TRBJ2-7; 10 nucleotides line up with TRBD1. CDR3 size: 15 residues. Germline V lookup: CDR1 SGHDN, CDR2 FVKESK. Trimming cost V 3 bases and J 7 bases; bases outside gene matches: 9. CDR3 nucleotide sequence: TGTGCCAGCAGCCACCGGACAGGGGGGGTCGGGGAGCAGTACTTC. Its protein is CASSHRTGGVGEQYF. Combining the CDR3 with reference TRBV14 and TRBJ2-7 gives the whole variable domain EAGVTQFPSHSVIEKGQTVTLRCDPISGHDNLYWYRRVMGKEIKFLLHFVKESKQDESGMPNNRFLAERTGGTYSTLKVQPAELEDSGVYFCASSHRTGGVGEQYFGPGTRLTVT.

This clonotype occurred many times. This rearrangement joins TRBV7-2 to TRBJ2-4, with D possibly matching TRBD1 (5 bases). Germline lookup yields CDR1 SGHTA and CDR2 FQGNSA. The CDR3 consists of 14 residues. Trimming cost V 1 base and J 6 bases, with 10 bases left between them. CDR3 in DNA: TGTGCCAGCAGCTTAGGACAGAGTGGAAACATTCAGTACTTC. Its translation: CASSLGQSGNIQYF. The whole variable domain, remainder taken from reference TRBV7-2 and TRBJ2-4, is GAGVSQSPSNKVTEKGKDVELRCDPISGHTALYWYRQSLGQGLEFLIYFQGNSAPDKSGLPSDRFSAERTGGSVSTLTIQRTQQEDSAVYLCASSLGQSGNIQYFGAGTRLSVL.

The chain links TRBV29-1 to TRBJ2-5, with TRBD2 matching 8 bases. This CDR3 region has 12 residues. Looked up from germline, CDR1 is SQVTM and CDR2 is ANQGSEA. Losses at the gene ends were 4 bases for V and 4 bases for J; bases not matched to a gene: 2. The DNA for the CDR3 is TGCAGCGTTGTCGGGGGGGGAGAGACCCAGTACTTC. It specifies CSVVGGGETQYF.

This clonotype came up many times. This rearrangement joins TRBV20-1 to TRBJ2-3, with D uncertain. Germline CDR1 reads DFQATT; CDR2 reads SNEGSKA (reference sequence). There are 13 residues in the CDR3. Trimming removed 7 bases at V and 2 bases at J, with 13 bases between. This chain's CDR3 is CSVKWVSTDTQYF. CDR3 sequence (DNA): TGCAGTGTCAAATGGGTTTCCACAGATACGCAGTATTTT.

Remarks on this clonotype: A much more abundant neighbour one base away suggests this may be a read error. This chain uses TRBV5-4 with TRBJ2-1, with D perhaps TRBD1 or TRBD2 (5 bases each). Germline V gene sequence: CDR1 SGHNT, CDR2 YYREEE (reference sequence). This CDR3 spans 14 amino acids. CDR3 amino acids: CASSLSGTANDQFF. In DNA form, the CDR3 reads TGTGCCAGCAGCTTGTCCGGGACGGCCAATGACCAGTTCTTC.

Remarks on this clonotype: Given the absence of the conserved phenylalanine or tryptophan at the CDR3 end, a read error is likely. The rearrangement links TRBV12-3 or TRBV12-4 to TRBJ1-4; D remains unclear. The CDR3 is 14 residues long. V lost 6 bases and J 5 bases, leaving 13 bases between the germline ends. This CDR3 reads CASSNPPRNEKLFL. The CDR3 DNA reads TGTGCCAGCAGCAACCCTCCAAGAAATGAAAAACTGTTTCTT.

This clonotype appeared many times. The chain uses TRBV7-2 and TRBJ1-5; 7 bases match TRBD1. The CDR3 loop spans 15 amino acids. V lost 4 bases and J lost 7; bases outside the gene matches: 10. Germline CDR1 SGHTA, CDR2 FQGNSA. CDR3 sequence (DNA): TGTGCCAGCAGCTCCCAGAGGGGGCTAAACCAGCCCCAGCATTTT. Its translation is CASSSQRGLNQPQHF.

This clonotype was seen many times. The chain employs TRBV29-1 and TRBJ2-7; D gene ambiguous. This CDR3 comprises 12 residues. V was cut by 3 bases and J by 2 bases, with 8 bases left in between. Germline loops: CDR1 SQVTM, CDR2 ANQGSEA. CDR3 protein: CSVEASPYEQYF. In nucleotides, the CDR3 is TGCAGCGTTGAGGCCAGCCCCTACGAGCAGTACTTC.

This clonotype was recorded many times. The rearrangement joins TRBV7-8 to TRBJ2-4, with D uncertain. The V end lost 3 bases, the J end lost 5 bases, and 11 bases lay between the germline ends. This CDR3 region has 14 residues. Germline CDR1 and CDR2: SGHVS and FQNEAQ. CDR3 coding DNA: TGTGCCAGCAGCTTTACGTCGGCACAAAACATTCAGTACTTC. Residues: CASSFTSAQNIQYF.

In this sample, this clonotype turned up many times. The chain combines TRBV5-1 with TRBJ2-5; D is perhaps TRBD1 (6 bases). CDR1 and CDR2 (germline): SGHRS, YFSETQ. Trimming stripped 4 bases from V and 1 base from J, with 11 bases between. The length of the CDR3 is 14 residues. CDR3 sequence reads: CASSPTGFQETQYF. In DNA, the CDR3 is TGCGCCAGCAGCCCAACAGGGTTCCAAGAGACCCAGTACTTC.

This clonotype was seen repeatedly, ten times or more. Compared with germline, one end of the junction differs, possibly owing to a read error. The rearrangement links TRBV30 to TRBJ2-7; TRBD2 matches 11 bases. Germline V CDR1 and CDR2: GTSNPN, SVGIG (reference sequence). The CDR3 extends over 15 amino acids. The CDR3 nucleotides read TGTGCCTGGAGCCGGACTAGCGGGTTCCCCTACGAGCAGTGCTTC. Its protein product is CAWSRTSGFPYEQCF.

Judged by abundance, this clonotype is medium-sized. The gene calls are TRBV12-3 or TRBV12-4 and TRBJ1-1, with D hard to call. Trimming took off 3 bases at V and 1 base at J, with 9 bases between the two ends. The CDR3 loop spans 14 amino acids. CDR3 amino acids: CASSFTGRNTEAFF. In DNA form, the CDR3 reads TGTGCCAGCAGTTTCACGGGGAGGAACACTGAAGCTTTCTTT.